Following are 16 T cell receptor beta chains from one sample sequenced in a study of identifying expanded T cells in peripheral blood. The assay was immunoSEQ multiplex PCR, and TCRdb's table has in-frame clones only and misses some. The table shows under 150,000 clones, with approximately 86% occurring only once. Sequenced sample: blood. The receptors here all came from a person aged 18 to 75 in good health.

The rearrangement links TRBV5-1 to TRBJ2-3, with 7 bases matching TRBD2. The CDR3 covers 18 residues. Germline V gives CDR1 SGHRS, CDR2 YFSETQ. V trimming: 6 bases; J trimming: 2 bases; junction bases outside the gene matches: 18. The chain's CDR3 is CASTRGAGPGGSTDTQYF. The CDR3, as DNA: TGCGCCAGCACCAGAGGGGCTGGACCGGGGGGATCCACAGATACGCAGTATTTT.

This clone was seen a handful of times. The rearrangement uses TRBV19 and TRBJ1-1; 7 bases line up with TRBD1. V dropped 9 bases and J dropped 1; count of bases not matched to a gene: 2. This CDR3 is 12 amino acids long. Germline CDR1 LNHDA, CDR2 SQIVND (reference sequence). CDR3 DNA sequence: TGTGCCAGGCAGGGGGGGAACACTGAAGCTTTCTTT. This codes for CARQGGNTEAFF.

The V and J genes are TRBV19 and TRBJ1-4, with TRBD1 as a possible D gene (5 bases). V was trimmed by 4 bases and J by 7 bases, leaving 16 bases between them. This CDR3 spans 15 amino acids. Germline V lookup: CDR1 LNHDA, CDR2 SQIVND (reference sequence). CDR3 sequence: CASSKRGDGFEKLFF. The CDR3 DNA reads TGTGCCAGTAGTAAACGGGGGGATGGTTTTGAAAAACTGTTTTTT.

The chain carries TRBV2 and TRBJ1-2; 7 positions match TRBD1. V was pared by 4 bases and J by 8 bases, with 7 bases of the junction left unmatched. Germline lookup yields CDR1 SNHLY and CDR2 FYNNEI. This CDR3 has 13 amino acids. In DNA form, the CDR3 reads TGTGCCAGCAGTGTAAGGGGGCGCCAGGGCTACACCTTC. This translates into CASSVRGRQGYTF. Variable domain in full (rest from reference TRBV2 and TRBJ1-2): EPEVTQTPSHQVTQMGQEVILRCVPISNHLYFYWYRQILGQKVEFLVSFYNNEISEKSEIFDDQFSVERPDGSNFTLKIRSTKLEDSAMYFCASSVRGRQGYTFGSGTRLTVV.

J is TRBJ1-3 and V is TRBV5-1, with D uncertain. V lost 4 bases to trimming and J lost 3 bases, with 11 bases between them. This CDR3 is built from 14 residues. The germline V gene encodes CDR1 SGHRS and CDR2 YFSETQ. The CDR3 sequence is CASSPQDGGNTIYF. In nucleotides, the CDR3 is TGCGCCAGCAGCCCCCAGGACGGTGGAAACACCATATATTTT.

The chain joins TRBV5-6 to TRBJ1-2, with D maybe TRBD1 (5 bases). The V end was cut by 2 bases, the J end by 0 bases, with 20 bases between. Germline CDR1 and CDR2: SGHDT and YYEEEE. The CDR3 contains 18 residues. The CDR3 sequence: CASSLQRQLGEANYGYTF. CDR3 nucleotide sequence: TGTGCCAGCAGCTTACAAAGACAGTTGGGAGAAGCTAACTATGGCTACACCTTC.

This clone appeared once. The chain joins TRBV7-7 to TRBJ2-3; 14 bases align to TRBD2. Germline assignment: CDR1 SSHAT and CDR2 FNYEAQ (reference sequence). The CDR3 consists of 16 residues. V was clipped by 5 bases and J by 5 bases; unmatched bases: 6. The chain's CDR3 is CASSATGLAGGDTQYF. Here the CDR3 DNA reads TGTGCCAGCAGCGCGACCGGACTAGCGGGGGGAGATACGCAGTATTTT.

The rearrangement links TRBV2 to TRBJ1-5, with 9 bases aligning to TRBD1. The V segment lost 7 bases and the J segment 6 bases; nucleotides outside the gene matches: 10. This CDR3 spans 15 amino acids. Germline V gene sequence: CDR1 SNHLY, CDR2 FYNNEI. The chain's CDR3 is CASNLGQGRGQPQHF. CDR3 nucleotides: TGTGCCAGCAACCTCGGACAGGGGAGGGGTCAGCCCCAGCATTTT.

The J gene is TRBJ2-3, the V gene TRBV10-3; 12 bases agree with TRBD2. Unmatched junction bases numbered 4, after V lost 3 bases and J lost 3 bases. CDR1 and CDR2 (germline): ENHRY, SYGVKD. The CDR3 runs 16 residues. CDR3 sequence (DNA): TGTGCCATCAGTGAATTGACTAGCGGGGGAACAGATACGCAGTATTTT. This translates into CAISELTSGGTDTQYF.

This chain connects TRBV2 to TRBJ2-5, with D hard to call. Germline CDR1 and CDR2: SNHLY and FYNNEI. V lost 5 bases and J 1 base, leaving 2 bases between the germline ends. The length of the CDR3 is 11 residues. As DNA, the CDR3 is TGTGCCAGCAGTTTCCAAGAGACCCAGTACTTC. Translated: CASSFQETQYF.

This clone occurred once. CDR3 amino acids: CASSSEGSGNTIYF. DNA for the CDR3: TGTGCCAGCAGCTCCGAAGGGTCTGGAAACACCATATATTTT. The chain has TRBV13 and TRBJ1-3, with D unresolved. The germline V and J ends were trimmed by 4 bases and 1 base, with 8 bases remaining between them. CDR1 PRHDT and CDR2 FYEKMQ come from the germline V gene (reference sequence). There are 14 residues in the CDR3.

The chain uses TRBV7-2 and TRBJ2-5; the D is unclear. From germline, CDR1 is SGHTA and CDR2 FQGNSA. Trimming pared 0 bases from V and 6 bases from J, leaving 11 bases between. The CDR3 has 14 amino acids. The CDR3 here is CASSLARTPQTQYF. CDR3 nucleotide sequence: TGTGCCAGCAGCTTAGCCCGGACCCCTCAGACCCAGTACTTC.

V is TRBV2 and J is TRBJ2-2; TRBD2 might be the D (5 bases). This CDR3 is built from 11 residues. Deletions cut 7 bases from V and 7 bases from J, with 7 bases between. Germline loops: CDR1 SNHLY, CDR2 FYNNEI. CDR3 in DNA: TGTGCCAGCACCGGGAACGGGGAGCTGTTTTTT. Its protein product is CASTGNGELFF. The full variable domain, rest sourced from reference TRBV2 and TRBJ2-2, is EPEVTQTPSHQVTQMGQEVILRCVPISNHLYFYWYRQILGQKVEFLVSFYNNEISEKSEIFDDQFSVERPDGSNFTLKIRSTKLEDSAMYFCASTGNGELFFGEGSRLTVL.

The chain links TRBV19 to TRBJ2-1, with D hard to call. V shed 6 bases and J shed 1 base, with 16 bases lying between them. CDR1 is LNHDA and CDR2 is SQIVND in the germline V gene (reference sequence). This CDR3 comprises 16 residues. CDR3 in DNA: TGTGCCAGTAGCCCGGTTGCGGCAGAATCCTACAATGAGCAGTTCTTC. Translating gives CASSPVAAESYNEQFF.

The rearrangement uses TRBV2 and TRBJ1-1, with TRBD1 as a possible D gene (5 bases). This CDR3 is built from 13 residues. Germline-derived CDR1 and CDR2 are SNHLY and FYNNEI. V gave up 8 bases and J gave up 8 bases, with 18 bases separating them. Here the CDR3 DNA reads TGTGCCAGCCTGGTAGGGACCCTCTCCGAAGCTTTCTTT. Residues: CASLVGTLSEAFF.

This clone showed up just a few times. The J gene is TRBJ2-7, the V gene TRBV7-9; no clear D. Trimming removed 5 bases from V and 1 base from J, with 9 bases in between. CDR3 size: 13 residues. CDR1 is SEHNR and CDR2 is FQNEAQ in the germline V gene (reference sequence). CDR3 sequence: CASSPRGSYEQYF. The CDR3 DNA reads TGTGCCAGCAGCCCCCGTGGGTCCTACGAGCAGTACTTC. Looking up the rest from reference TRBV7-9 and TRBJ2-7 gives the full variable domain: DTGVSQNPRHKITKRGQNVTFRCDPISEHNRLYWYRQTLGQGPEFLTYFQNEAQLEKSRLLSDRFSAERPKGSFSTLEIQRTEQGDSAMYLCASSPRGSYEQYFGPGTRLTVT.